Listed here is a single TCR beta chain. Combining a sample-barcoded 5' primer with a J-beta primer mix, a second PCR ran for about 6 to 11 cycles. Each CDR3 protein is one row after TCRdb ran MiXCR on the 5' RACE reads. The table includes roughly 680,000 distinct CDR3 sequences, approximately 50% detected once. The sample is drawn from a study of blood T cells in healthy people across ages. Germline V CDR1 and CDR2: SQVTM, ANQGSEA. The CDR3 consists of 13 residues. Deletions cut 6 bases from V and 0 bases from J, with 11 bases between. This chain joins TRBV29-1 and TRBJ1-1; D remains unclear. The sequencing input was blood. This clonotype was obtained from an older woman in good health. The CDR3 sequence: CSVMRQMNTEAFF. CDR3 DNA: TGCAGCGTGATGCGGCAGATGAACACTGAAGCTTTCTTT.